The T cell receptor (beta chain) under discussion was sequenced for a study of lymphopenia after photon versus proton radiotherapy. Regarding the study as a whole: Only patients who died were analyzed for survival; proton advantage is unproven. Relative stability marked proton patients; photon patients lost diversity and naive cells. Post-nadir TCR diversity decline inversely tracked overall survival among those who died.

This CDR3 has 13 amino acids. Per the germline V gene, CDR1 is SQVTM and CDR2 is ANQGSEA. The ends lost 7 bases at V and 6 bases at J; junction bases unmatched: 9. Produced via immunoSEQ multiplex PCR; TCRdb's table is partial and in-frame only. Seen here are more than 20,000 clones, roughly 80% observed once, and the top ten hold under 4%. Comments on this clone: Its antigen is not identified.

This TCR came from a woman aged 45 to 65 with pancreatic cancer. Material: peripheral blood, obtained from a patient treated with photon-based radiotherapy. The gene calls are TRBV29-1 and TRBJ2-7; 10 nucleotides match TRBD1. CDR3: CSAPGQGRGEQYF. The CDR3 DNA is TGCAGCGCCCCGGGACAGGGGAGGGGCGAGCAGTACTTC.